This note documents a single T cell receptor (beta chain) sequence. This clonotype showed up just a few times. Its antigen is unknown. Relative to the germline gene, one junction end is altered; a read error may explain this. This sample was included in a study of human T cells and chemical hapten exposure (dated by TCRdb to 2020 to 2022). In terms of the full investigation: For sensitization, 2% DPC in acetone was applied to a roughly 2 cm by roughly 2 cm area of upper inner arm skin. Patients additionally received weekly therapeutic DPC doses to the scalp throughout the roughly 25-week study period. Patch tests used Finn chambers with 0.01% DPC on the upper back, scored after 6 days by International Contact Dermatitis Research Group standards. Most of the patients in the cohort were female, and the cohort covered alopecia areata with under or over 50% scalp involvement, alopecia totalis and alopecia universalis. Libraries were pooled for sequencing, and per-sample TCR yields varied mainly because of small differences in library volumes within the pool. The study tracked peripheral blood TCR repertoire changes in vivo during primary and secondary sensitization to the hapten diphenylcyclopropenone (DPC) in alopecia patients. Patient blood was sampled pre-sensitization (week 0) and at 2, 6 and about 24 weeks after DPC sensitization. For TCR sequencing, blood came from over 25 alopecia patients at anywhere from one to four time points (pre-sensitization, 2, 6 and 24 weeks).

Library construction relied on RACE. The run used a NextSeq 500. During library preparation, unique molecular identifiers were attached to individual cDNA molecules so that TCRs could be counted quantitatively and reproducibly. Each blood RNA sample was used to sequence both TCR alpha and TCR beta chains. As for the original processing: Samples had a median of approximately 93,000 TCRs, with a range from 23,224 to 690,600. V, J and CDR3 annotation of the TCR reads was performed with the Decombinator software suite. To make PS versus PT1 abundance plots, every sample was subsampled to the same number of TCRs (28,000). Expanded TCRs were defined as absent before sensitization and observed at least eight times at the 2-week time point. Clones were called with MiXCR by TCRdb after fastp trimmed the public reads at Q25, and only in-frame beta chains were retained. Under each unique CDR3 protein, matching rows form one entry showing the most common genes and DNA. These V and J calls rely on TCRdb rather than the paper's analysis. In this sample the table shows roughly 150,000 distinct CDR3 sequences, roughly 25% of which occur a single time. Of the sample, 2.1% falls within the top ten clones.

Reading the label with the study, this specimen's time point is: patch test 3, about 24 weeks after DPC sensitization. In light of the paper, this sample's treatment or condition label describes: therapeutic diphenylcyclopropenone sensitization with weekly scalp DPC. Blood at each patch-test visit was drawn before the patch test was applied. To be eligible, patients had to be aged 18 to 70, diagnosed with alopecia and judged suitable for DPC therapy, while pregnant patients were excluded. Unfractionated whole blood was collected in Tempus Blood RNA tubes, and total RNA was extracted from that blood. Overall study outcomes, separate from this receptor: Patch test score correlated positively with the number of PT1 expanded TCRs, reaching significance at thresholds 8, 16 and 32 but not at 4. Repeated subsampling changed both the strength of the expansion versus patch-test correlation and the threshold at which the correlation became significant. All patients had alopecia, a presumed autoimmune disease, so their immune response might differ from that of healthy individuals. Significantly more large CDR3 similarity clusters were formed by expanded TCRs than by pre-sensitization or healthy control sets, consistent with antigen-driven responses. No change with DPC sensitization was found in the number of TCRs above 1 in 1000 frequency, and no evidence of global repertoire structure alterations was found.

From cysteine to phenylalanine, the CDR3 is 15 amino acids long. This entry keeps only the CDR3 DNA: 45 bases, framed from base 1. Via the germline V gene (reference sequence), CDR1 is SSHAT and CDR2 FNYEAQ. The sequences come from whole blood, collected in connection with sensitization to the hapten diphenylcyclopropenone (DPC). This sequence uses TRBV7-7 and TRBJ2-1; TRBD2 lines up with 11 middle nucleotides. The clonotype originates from a woman between 18 and 29 years old with alopecia areata. Some clones in this sample may be carry-over from other donors' samples. The DNA is as follows: TGTGCTAGCAGCTCCGCCGGGACTAGCGGAAATGAGCAGTTCTTC. This encodes CASSSAGTSGNEQFF. Here the CDR3 is joined to the reference TRBV7-7 and TRBJ2-1 genes, and the full variable domain is: GAGVSQSPRYKVTKRGQDVTLRCDPISSHATLYWYQQALGQGPEFLTYFNYEAQPDKSGLPSDRFSAERPEGSISTLTIQRTEQRDSAMYRCASSSAGTSGNEQFFGPGTRLTVL.